This T cell receptor beta chain stems from a study of OX40 agonist ivuxolimab in advanced cancers. Across the study: Earlier treatment with anti-PD-1, anti-PD-L1 or anti-CTLA-4 was permitted, and 30% to 40% had received some. There were three patients with partial responses, one having hepatocellular carcinoma and two cutaneous melanoma. Study-level findings and limits: More expanded clones were found, on average, in CD8+ than in CD4+ T cells.

The protocol was immunoSEQ multiplex PCR, while the TCRdb copy is restricted to in-frame clones and leaves out a portion. The sample yields about 49,000 clones, 85% seen once. Germline CDR1 is MDHEN and CDR2 is SYDVKM. The V gene lost 2 bases and the J gene lost 6 bases, with 13 bases spanning the gap. The CDR3 has 14 residues. Comment on this clone: What it binds is unknown.

The source of this sequence is an adult with an advanced solid tumor such as melanoma, head and neck, liver or kidney cancer. The genes are TRBV28 and TRBJ1-1; D is uncertain. Material: CD4+ or CD8+ T cells sorted from blood, obtained in a trial of the OX40 agonist ivuxolimab. CDR3 in amino acids: CASSLENSLPEAFF. The CDR3 DNA is TGTGCCAGCAGTTTAGAAAACTCCCTCCCTGAAGCTTTCTTT.